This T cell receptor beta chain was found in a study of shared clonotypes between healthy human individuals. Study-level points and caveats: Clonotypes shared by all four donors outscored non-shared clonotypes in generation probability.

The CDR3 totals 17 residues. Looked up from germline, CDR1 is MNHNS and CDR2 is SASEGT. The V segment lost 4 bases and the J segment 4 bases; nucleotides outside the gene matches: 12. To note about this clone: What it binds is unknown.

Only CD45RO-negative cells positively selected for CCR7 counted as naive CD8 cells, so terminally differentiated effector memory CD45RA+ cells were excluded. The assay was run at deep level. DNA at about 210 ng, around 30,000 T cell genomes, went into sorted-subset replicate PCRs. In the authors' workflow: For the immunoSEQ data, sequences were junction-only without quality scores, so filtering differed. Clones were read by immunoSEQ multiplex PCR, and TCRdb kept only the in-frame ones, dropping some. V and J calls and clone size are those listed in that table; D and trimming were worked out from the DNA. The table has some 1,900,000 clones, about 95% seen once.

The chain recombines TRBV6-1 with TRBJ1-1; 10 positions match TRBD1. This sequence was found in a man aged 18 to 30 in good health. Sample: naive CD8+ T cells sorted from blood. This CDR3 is CASSASGTGELVTEAFF. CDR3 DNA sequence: TGTGCCAGCAGTGCCTCCGGGACAGGGGAGCTGGTCACTGAAGCTTTCTTT.